This TCR beta chain was identified in a study of blood T cells in healthy people across ages. Turning to the study itself: Per two T cells, about one barcoded beta molecule was captured through template switching. General observations from the study: Since the PBMCs were unsorted, naive and antigen-experienced cells could not be conclusively compared. Because donor CMV status was unknown, expanded clonotype changes were possibly confounded.

It was with a sample-barcoded 5' primer and a J-beta primer mix that a second PCR of roughly 7 to 11 cycles was run. MiXCR was run by TCRdb on the 5' RACE reads, yielding one entry per CDR3 protein. Among under 950,000 distinct CDR3 sequences listed, over 20% were seen once. A word on this clonotype: Antigen unknown.

Those donating, healthy Caucasian individuals from Russia, were aged about 6 to 95. Germline values: CDR1 LGHNT, CDR2 FRNRAP. V dropped 4 bases and J dropped 11 bases, with 11 bases sitting between them. This CDR3 spans 11 amino acids. Source material: blood. The clonotype comes from a man in his 70s in good health. The genes are TRBV12-5 and TRBJ1-1; D is unclear. The CDR3 DNA reads as TGTGCTAGTGGTTCCCCGTTTGGTGCTTTCTTT. The encoded protein is CASGSPFGAFF.